The 23 T cell receptor beta chains reported below all come from one sample, sequenced in a study of cytomegalovirus exposure and HLA in healthy donors. The primer mix had 60 Vbeta and 13 Jbeta primers. TCRdb keeps only in-frame clones here, not all; method: immunoSEQ multiplex PCR. In the table there are approximately 220,000 clones, 76% of which are singletons. Sequencing was done on a sample of PBMCs. Receptor source: a man between 18 and 35 years old in good health and CMV-seronegative.

The chain carries TRBV15 and TRBJ2-2; 12 bases agree with TRBD2. V was clipped by 3 bases and J by 3 bases; unmatched bases: 2. The CDR3 extends over 16 amino acids. Germline CDR1 and CDR2: LNHNV and YYDKDF (reference sequence). The CDR3 spells CATSSGLAGHTGELFF. Written as DNA, the CDR3 is TGTGCCACCAGCAGTGGACTAGCGGGACACACCGGGGAGCTGTTTTTT.

The chain recombines TRBV5-1 with TRBJ2-3; possibly TRBD2 for D (5 bases). Germline CDR1 is SGHRS and CDR2 is YFSETQ. V was clipped by 7 bases and J by 0 bases, with 12 bases between them. This CDR3 has 14 amino acids. The CDR3 here is CASRSGASTDTQYF. In DNA form, the CDR3 reads TGCGCCAGCCGGAGCGGAGCTAGCACAGATACGCAGTATTTT.

The chain employs TRBV27 and TRBJ2-2, with TRBD1 identical over 9 bases. The trim removed 7 bases at V and 3 bases at J, leaving 12 bases unmatched. Germline CDR1 MNHEY, CDR2 SMNVEV (reference sequence). The CDR3 spans 17 residues. CDR3 sequence reads: CASTNSGTGLYTGELFF. CDR3 sequence (DNA): TGTGCCAGCACGAACAGCGGGACAGGGTTGTACACCGGGGAGCTGTTTTTT.

The V gene is TRBV4-1, the J gene TRBJ1-5, with D hard to call. The V gene lost 0 bases and the J gene lost 7 bases, with 13 bases spanning the gap. This CDR3 contains 15 residues. Germline V gene data show CDR1 as MGHRA and CDR2 as YSYEKL. CDR3 bases: TGCGCCAGCAGCCAAGAAATCGGAGTTTGGCAGCCCCAGCATTTT. It encodes CASSQEIGVWQPQHF.

The chain links TRBV29-1 to TRBJ2-5; a weak D match, TRBD1 (6 bases). V was cut by 5 bases and J by 2 bases, with 15 bases left in between. This CDR3 is 14 amino acids long. From germline, CDR1 is SQVTM and CDR2 ANQGSEA. CDR3 nucleotides: TGCAGCGTTCGCCTTGGGCAGGGGCAAGAGACCCAGTACTTC. Amino acid sequence: CSVRLGQGQETQYF. Full variable domain (missing parts from reference TRBV29-1 and TRBJ2-5): SAVISQKPSRDICQRGTSLTIQCQVDSQVTMMFWYRQQPGQSLTLIATANQGSEATYESGFVIDKFPISRPNLTFSTLTVSNMSPEDSSIYLCSVRLGQGQETQYFGPGTRLLVL.

V and J are TRBV5-6 and TRBJ1-6; D gene uncertain. Trimming left V 0 bases short and J 7 bases short, with 11 bases between. Germline lookup yields CDR1 SGHDT and CDR2 YYEEEE. There are 15 residues in the CDR3. Here the CDR3 reads CASSLEFRGNSPLHF. In DNA form, the CDR3 reads TGTGCCAGCAGCTTGGAATTTCGGGGAAATTCACCCCTCCACTTT.

This clone showed up just once. The rearrangement uses TRBV28 and TRBJ1-5; D remains unclear. The CDR3 is made up of 15 amino acids. With 9 bases removed from V and 0 bases from J, the gap between germline ends came to 15 bases. Germline V gene sequence: CDR1 MDHEN, CDR2 SYDVKM. The CDR3 reads CASSKTTFSNQPQHF. The CDR3 DNA follows: TGTGCCAGTTCTAAAACGACATTTAGCAATCAGCCCCAGCATTTT.

The chain carries TRBV9 and TRBJ2-1, with D possibly being TRBD1 (6 bases). The V end lost 0 bases, the J end lost 10 bases, and 20 bases lay between the germline ends. CDR3 length equals 16 residues. Germline V gene lookup returns CDR1 SGDLS and CDR2 YYNGEE. The CDR3 region is CASSVVMAAQGTEQFF. The CDR3 coding sequence is TGTGCCAGCAGCGTAGTCATGGCGGCACAGGGCACGGAGCAGTTCTTC.

This chain links TRBV5-4 with TRBJ2-7; 10 nucleotides match TRBD2. The CDR3 sequence is 17 residues long. V gave up 4 bases and J gave up 1 base; unmatched junction bases: 11. CDR1 and CDR2 (germline): SGHNT, YYREEE (reference sequence). CDR3 in amino acids: CASSPQILAGASYEQYF. CDR3 in DNA: TGTGCCAGCAGCCCCCAGATCCTAGCGGGAGCTTCCTACGAGCAGTACTTC.

The chain has TRBV13 and TRBJ1-1; D call uncertain. CDR3 length: 14 amino acids. In germline, CDR1 is PRHDT, CDR2 FYEKMQ (reference sequence). V gave up 5 bases and J gave up 3 bases, with 13 bases separating them. The CDR3 loop is CASSLTRVYTEAFF. The CDR3 nucleotides read TGTGCCAGCAGCCTAACGAGAGTCTACACTGAAGCTTTCTTT.

A remark on this clone: The sample holds other DNA sequences that translate to the same CDR3. The CDR3 here is CASSRQGAVETQYF. In nucleotides, the CDR3 is TGTGCCAGCAGCCGACAGGGGGCAGTGGAGACCCAGTACTTC. This chain uses TRBV5-4 with TRBJ2-5; 10 nucleotides match TRBD1. The CDR3 runs to 14 residues. Germline V gene lookup returns CDR1 SGHNT and CDR2 YYREEE (reference sequence). The J segment lost 5 bases and the V segment lost 4 bases, leaving 5 bases of the junction unmatched.

The chain carries TRBV29-1 and TRBJ1-6; no definite D call. The CDR3 runs 12 residues. Trimming left V 6 bases short and J 8 bases short, with 11 bases between. Germline V gene sequence: CDR1 SQVTM, CDR2 ANQGSEA. CDR3 residues: CSVSLRDSPLHF. CDR3 nucleotides: TGCAGCGTGTCCCTTCGGGATTCACCCCTCCACTTT.

The CDR3 loop reads CASSDRRTGPGYTF. DNA of the CDR3: TGTGCCAGCAGTGATCGAAGGACAGGCCCTGGCTACACCTTC. This chain connects TRBV25-1 to TRBJ1-2; 7 positions match TRBD1. The V segment lost 3 bases and the J segment 7 bases; nucleotides outside the gene matches: 8. The CDR3 runs to 14 residues. Germline V gene data show CDR1 as MGHDK and CDR2 as SYGVNS.

The chain couples TRBV2 to TRBJ2-7, with no clear D. In germline, CDR1 is SNHLY, CDR2 FYNNEI. V was pared by 3 bases and J by 1 base, with 13 bases between. The CDR3 is 15 amino acids. The CDR3 protein is CASSDLELASYEQYF. The CDR3 DNA follows: TGTGCCAGCAGTGACCTGGAGTTGGCTTCCTACGAGCAGTACTTC.

The chain combines TRBV2 with TRBJ2-1; 14 nucleotides line up with TRBD2. Germline assignment: CDR1 SNHLY and CDR2 FYNNEI. There are 18 residues in the CDR3. Trimming took 8 bases from V and 6 from J; bases not matched to a gene: 15. This chain's CDR3 is CASEGLAGDLTRGNEQFF. Here the CDR3 DNA reads TGTGCCAGCGAGGGACTAGCGGGAGACCTCACTCGGGGCAATGAGCAGTTCTTC.

The rearrangement joins TRBV5-1 to TRBJ2-2; no clear D. Germline CDR1 and CDR2: SGHRS and YFSETQ. This CDR3 is built from 16 residues. V lost 3 bases and J lost 1, with 13 bases in between. DNA for the CDR3: TGCGCCAGCAGCTCCACGGTCTCCCTGAACACCGGGGAGCTGTTTTTT. It translates to CASSSTVSLNTGELFF. The complete variable domain, with remaining parts taken from reference TRBV5-1 and TRBJ2-2, reads KAGVTQTPRYLIKTRGQQVTLSCSPISGHRSVSWYQQTPGQGLQFLFEYFSETQRNKGNFPGRFSGRQFSNSRSEMNVSTLELGDSALYLCASSSTVSLNTGELFFGEGSRLTVL.

The chain has TRBV2 and TRBJ2-7; D possibly corresponds to TRBD2 (6 bases). Germline CDR1 reads SNHLY; CDR2 reads FYNNEI. Trimming took 6 bases from V and 6 from J, leaving 21 bases between them. CDR3 length equals 15 residues. The CDR3 bases are TGTGCCAGCAGGCTCCAGGACACCCTCGGGGGCGAGCAGTACTTC. This codes for CASRLQDTLGGEQYF.

This chain uses TRBV27 with TRBJ2-1; 8 bases map to TRBD2. The CDR3 consists of 14 residues. The germline gives CDR1 MNHEY, CDR2 SMNVEV (reference sequence). V dropped 6 bases and J dropped 0; count of bases not matched to a gene: 1. The CDR3 coding sequence is TGTGCCAGCAGCACTAGCGGCTCCTACAATGAGCAGTTCTTC. Translated, it gives CASSTSGSYNEQFF.

The gene calls are TRBV27 and TRBJ2-7, with a tentative D call TRBD1 (5 bases). Germline-derived CDR1 and CDR2 are MNHEY and SMNVEV (reference sequence). CDR3 length: 14 residues. Trimming cost V 4 bases and J 6 bases, with 16 bases left between them. CDR3 residues: CASSSQQESGEQYF. The CDR3 bases are TGTGCCAGCAGTTCTCAACAGGAATCAGGCGAGCAGTACTTC.

This chain joins TRBV6-5 and TRBJ2-3, with D unclear. Germline V gives CDR1 MNHEY, CDR2 SVGAGI. V was shortened by 4 bases and J by 2 bases, with 10 bases between the two germline ends. The CDR3 contains 14 residues. The CDR3 spells CASSSAGFTDTQYF. In nucleotides, the CDR3 is TGTGCCAGCAGTTCGGCAGGCTTCACAGATACGCAGTATTTT.

The chain employs TRBV5-6 and TRBJ2-5, with 7 nucleotides matching TRBD1. The CDR3 loop spans 14 amino acids. The germline gives CDR1 SGHDT, CDR2 YYEEEE. Trimming at V came to 7 bases and at J to 4 bases, leaving 10 bases not matched to a gene. The DNA for the CDR3 is TGTGCCAGCTTCCTTCGAGGGGGCGGAGAGACCCAGTACTTC. Amino acid sequence: CASFLRGGGETQYF.

This clone was found a few times. The gene calls are TRBV7-8 and TRBJ2-5, with D perhaps matching TRBD1 (5 bases). The J call may be wrong; the DNA end is better matched by TRBJ2-7. Germline V gives CDR1 SGHVS, CDR2 FQNEAQ. The CDR3 totals 14 residues. The CDR3 nucleotides are TGTGCCAGCAGCCCTCAGCAGGACAAGTACGAGCAGTACTTC. This codes for CASSPQQDKYEQYF.

The chain employs TRBV15 and TRBJ1-2; maybe TRBD1 (5 bases). CDR3 size: 13 residues. From germline, CDR1 is LNHNV and CDR2 YYDKDF (reference sequence). V shed 0 bases and J shed 6 bases, with 8 bases lying between them. CDR3 loop: CATSREGADGYTF. The DNA of the CDR3 is TGTGCCACCAGCAGAGAAGGGGCGGATGGCTACACCTTC.